These 27 T cell receptor beta chains were sequenced from one sample in a study of T-cell reconstitution after alpha-beta-depleted transplantation in children. Preparing the TCRbeta library involved the use of unique molecular identifiers. TCRdb independently ran MiXCR on the PCR reads; one entry per CDR3 protein. The data contain some 840,000 distinct CDR3 sequences, under 20% of them seen just once; the ten biggest clones take up 5%. Sequences were derived from PBMCs, mostly from graft donor cells, sampled 360 days after TCRalphabeta/CD19-depleted stem cell transplant. The receptors stem from a male patient between 10 and 17 years old who had a stem cell transplant for acute lymphoblastic leukemia, so the T cells may come from the graft donor.

This clonotype was picked up many times. The chain is built from TRBV4-2 and TRBJ2-2; D unresolved. Germline V gene data show CDR1 as LGHNA and CDR2 as YNFKEQ. The V end lost 0 bases, the J end lost 9 bases, and 11 bases lay between the germline ends. This CDR3 region has 14 residues. This CDR3 is CASSQDIATRELFF. Here the CDR3 DNA reads TGTGCCAGCAGCCAAGATATAGCAACTAGGGAGCTGTTTTTT.

The count of this clonotype is one. The V and J genes are TRBV20-1 and TRBJ2-1, with 9 bases aligning to TRBD2. The junction had 12 bases not matched to a gene; V was cut back by 6 bases and J by 6 bases. The V gene's germline CDR1 is DFQATT and CDR2 SNEGSKA (reference sequence). The CDR3 runs to 15 residues. The CDR3 DNA reads TGCAGTGCCCCTAGAGCCCTAGCGGGGCTCAATGAGCAGTTCTTC. Amino acids: CSAPRALAGLNEQFF.

This clonotype was counted between two and nine times. The chain has TRBV5-1 and TRBJ1-4; 9 bases map to TRBD1. There are 15 residues in the CDR3. V gave up 4 bases and J gave up 3 bases; unmatched junction bases: 4. Looked up from germline, CDR1 is SGHRS and CDR2 is YFSETQ. For the CDR3, the DNA is TGCGCCAGCAGCCGACAGGGGGGTCCTAATGAAAAACTGTTTTTT. Amino acid sequence: CASSRQGGPNEKLFF.

Only a few counts were recorded for this clonotype. The chain carries TRBV24-1 and TRBJ2-3, with 8 bases matching TRBD2. CDR3 length equals 15 residues. V lost 3 bases to trimming and J lost 1 base; unmatched junction nucleotides: 2. Germline values: CDR1 KGHDR, CDR2 SFDVKD. The CDR3 is CATSDAGGRTDTQYF. CDR3 nucleotides: TGTGCCACCAGTGATGCGGGAGGACGCACAGATACGCAGTATTTT.

This clonotype was detected a few times. This chain joins TRBV3-1 and TRBJ2-1, with 8 bases aligning to TRBD2. V shed 1 base, J shed 5 bases, and the junction held 7 bases outside the gene matches. Germline V lookup: CDR1 LGHDT, CDR2 YNNKEL (reference sequence). The length of the CDR3 is 16 residues. CDR3 nucleotide sequence: TGTGCCAGCAGCCAAGGTGGTGGACTAGCCGACAATGAGCAGTTCTTC. It specifies CASSQGGGLADNEQFF.

This clonotype has a handful of counts. The rearrangement links TRBV9 to TRBJ2-1, with 14 positions matching TRBD2. The CDR3 spans 18 residues. J was trimmed by 9 bases and V by 3 bases; bases with no gene match: 14. CDR1 and CDR2 from the germline V gene are SGDLS and YYNGEE. CDR3 region: CASSGLPGLAGVFFEQFF. The CDR3, as DNA: TGTGCCAGCAGCGGCCTCCCGGGACTAGCGGGAGTTTTTTTTGAGCAGTTCTTC.

The rearrangement joins TRBV4-1 to TRBJ2-1; TRBD2 matches 7 bases. V trimming: 3 bases; J trimming: 5 bases; junction bases outside the gene matches: 13. The CDR3 loop spans 17 amino acids. Germline V CDR1 and CDR2: MGHRA, YSYEKL. Here the CDR3 reads CASSQGAGTPFNNEQFF. The CDR3 nucleotides are TGCGCCAGCAGCCAGGGAGCGGGGACCCCCTTTAACAATGAGCAGTTCTTC.

This clonotype was counted between two and nine times. V is TRBV7-3 and J is TRBJ2-5; 8 bases line up with TRBD2. Germline CDR1 reads SGHTA; CDR2 reads FQGTGA. The CDR3 covers 16 residues. Unmatched junction bases numbered 15, after V lost 5 bases and J lost 7 bases. Written as DNA, the CDR3 is TGTGCCAGCAGCCCGGGGGGGTGGTATTATTCTGGGACCCAGTACTTC. This encodes CASSPGGWYYSGTQYF.

A few counts support this clonotype. The V gene is TRBV5-1, the J gene TRBJ2-1; D gene unclear. V lost 2 bases and J lost 6, with 12 bases in between. CDR1 and CDR2 from the germline V gene are SGHRS and YFSETQ. The CDR3 loop spans 14 amino acids. The CDR3, as DNA: TGCGCCAGCAGCTTTTCCGTACCCCCCAATGAGCAGTTCTTC. It specifies CASSFSVPPNEQFF.

The rearrangement joins TRBV12-3 or TRBV12-4 to TRBJ2-5; 12 positions agree with TRBD2. This CDR3 region has 17 residues. V shed 1 base and J 5 bases; nucleotides not matched to a gene: 8. CDR3 loop: CASSLEASGRASETQYF. The CDR3 coding sequence is TGTGCCAGCAGTTTAGAAGCTAGCGGGAGGGCCTCCGAGACCCAGTACTTC.

On this clonotype itself: This may stem from a read error, because a much larger clone lies one nucleotide away. The chain couples TRBV2 to TRBJ2-7; D ambiguous. Trimming cost V 6 bases and J 2 bases, with 14 bases left between them. This CDR3 is built from 14 residues. Germline assignment: CDR1 SNHLY and CDR2 FYNNEI. CDR3 in DNA: TGTGCCAGCAGAGTATCGGCGGCTACCTACGAGCAGTACTTC. Protein product: CASRVSAATYEQYF.

This clonotype was recorded at least ten times. An end of the junction does not agree with germline; a read error may underlie this. CDR3 DNA: TGTGCCAGCAGTTTCACAGGGGACACTGAAGCTTTCTTT. This translates into CASSFTGDTEAFF. The chain is built from TRBV5-1 and TRBJ1-1; 7 nucleotides match TRBD1. This CDR3 is 13 amino acids long. Germline V gene sequence: CDR1 SGHRS, CDR2 YFSETQ.

This clonotype was detected only a few times. The chain carries TRBV4-2 and TRBJ2-6; 7 nucleotides agree with TRBD1. The CDR3 has 18 amino acids. Germline CDR1 is LGHNA and CDR2 is YNFKEQ. The trim removed 4 bases at V and 0 bases at J, leaving 9 bases unmatched. The CDR3 sequence is CASSPGQLFLSGANVLTF. CDR3 nucleotide sequence: TGTGCCAGCAGCCCGGGACAGCTATTTCTCTCTGGGGCCAACGTCCTGACTTTC.

In its sample, this clonotype was seen many times. The V call is TRBV21-1, the J call TRBJ2-7. TRBV21-1 is a listed pseudogene. There are 14 residues in the CDR3. DNA for the CDR3: TGTGCCAGCAGCAAAAAGACAATTGAGGACGAGCAGTACTTC. Protein sequence: CASSKKTIEDEQYF.

This clonotype was observed a handful of times. This rearrangement joins TRBV20-1 to TRBJ2-4; 13 bases align to TRBD2. The CDR3 covers 15 residues. J was trimmed by 6 bases and V by 3 bases; bases with no gene match: 5. In germline, CDR1 is DFQATT, CDR2 SNEGSKA (reference sequence). CDR3 amino acids: CSARVTSGRGNIQYF. CDR3 coding DNA: TGCAGTGCTAGGGTCACTAGCGGGAGGGGAAACATTCAGTACTTC.

This chain joins TRBV4-1 and TRBJ2-7; the D gene is possibly TRBD1 (6 bases). Germline assignment: CDR1 MGHRA and CDR2 YSYEKL. The CDR3 covers 15 residues. V dropped 1 base and J dropped 2 bases, with 12 bases sitting between them. As DNA, the CDR3 is TGCGCCAGCAGCCAAGCAGGGGCCGAAACCTACGAGCAGTACTTC. It is translated as CASSQAGAETYEQYF.

The chain couples TRBV20-1 to TRBJ2-1, with 10 bases matching TRBD2. CDR1 and CDR2 from the germline V gene are DFQATT and SNEGSKA (reference sequence). The CDR3 consists of 18 residues. The junction had 19 bases not matched to a gene; V was cut back by 6 bases and J by 5 bases. CDR3 sequence reads: CSAPGGQILAGRNNEQFF. The CDR3 coding sequence is TGCAGTGCCCCGGGGGGGCAGATACTAGCGGGACGGAACAATGAGCAGTTCTTC.

This clonotype was counted only a few times. The chain employs TRBV29-1 and TRBJ2-2, with a weak D call TRBD1 (5 bases). The CDR3 runs to 15 residues. In germline, CDR1 is SQVTM, CDR2 ANQGSEA. The ends were cut back, 7 bases at V and 6 bases at J, with 21 bases in the middle. CDR3 in DNA: TGCAGCGCCTCTGGGCAGGGAAGATGGGCCGGGGAGCTGTTTTTT. Translation: CSASGQGRWAGELFF.

There are a few counts of this clonotype. The genes are TRBV6-1 and TRBJ1-1; 8 bases fit TRBD1. The CDR3 has 15 amino acids. Germline loops: CDR1 MNHNS, CDR2 SASEGT. J gave up 7 bases and V 7 bases, and 14 bases lay outside the gene matches. CDR3 sequence (DNA): TGTGCCAGCAACTTACCAGGGGGCTCCCAGGGTGAAGCTTTCTTT. Translation: CASNLPGGSQGEAFF.

V and J are TRBV29-1 and TRBJ1-6; D is perhaps TRBD1 (6 bases). V was clipped by 4 bases and J by 14 bases, with 15 bases between them. The CDR3 runs to 12 residues. Germline CDR1 reads SQVTM; CDR2 reads ANQGSEA. The chain's CDR3 is CSVVMVGGTLHF. The CDR3 DNA reads TGCAGCGTTGTAATGGTCGGGGGCACCCTCCACTTT.

Of note for this clonotype: Germline and junction disagree at one end, which may indicate a read error. The genes are TRBV7-3 and TRBJ2-1; perhaps TRBD2 as D (7 bases). CDR1 is SGHTA and CDR2 is FQGTGA in the germline V gene. CDR3 length equals 16 residues. The CDR3 here is CARSLSRGAPPGEQFF. Here the CDR3 DNA reads TGTGCCAGAAGCTTAAGTCGGGGGGCCCCCCCTGGTGAGCAGTTCTTC.

This chain joins TRBV6-6 and TRBJ2-1; D call uncertain. Trimming left V 7 bases short and J 4 bases short, with 11 bases between. The CDR3 spans 13 residues. Germline V lookup: CDR1 MNHNY, CDR2 SVGAGI (reference sequence). CDR3 sequence: CASINPEYNEQFF. CDR3 sequence (DNA): TGTGCCAGCATAAACCCCGAATACAATGAGCAGTTCTTC.

The chain joins TRBV29-1 to TRBJ2-2; TRBD1 is a possible D gene (6 bases). From germline, CDR1 is SQVTM and CDR2 ANQGSEA. This CDR3 is 14 amino acids long. V shed 6 bases and J shed 3 bases, with 14 bases lying between them. The CDR3 DNA follows: TGCAGCGTAAAACAGGGCCGGGACACCGGGGAGCTGTTTTTT. It specifies CSVKQGRDTGELFF.

V and J are TRBV6-5 and TRBJ1-1; D is undetermined. V was shortened by 0 bases and J by 1 base, with 9 bases between the two germline ends. From germline, CDR1 is MNHEY and CDR2 SVGAGI. CDR3 size: 15 residues. The CDR3 loop is CASSYSKQTNTEAFF. CDR3 bases: TGTGCCAGCAGTTACTCGAAACAGACGAACACTGAAGCTTTCTTT.

The chain recombines TRBV4-1 with TRBJ2-4; 11 bases are a match to TRBD2. The CDR3 sequence is 16 residues long. V lost 6 bases, J lost 2 bases, and 6 bases stayed unmatched. CDR1 and CDR2 from the germline V gene are MGHRA and YSYEKL. CDR3 protein: CASRKLAGDPKNIQYF. The CDR3 DNA reads TGCGCCAGCAGGAAACTAGCGGGAGACCCCAAAAACATTCAGTACTTC.

The chain has TRBV20-1 and TRBJ2-7, with a possible D match to TRBD2 (6 bases). V was shortened by 1 base and J by 2 bases, with 9 bases between the two germline ends. The CDR3 has 13 residues. Germline V gives CDR1 DFQATT, CDR2 SNEGSKA (reference sequence). The CDR3 DNA reads as TGCAGTGCTAGAGTAGGCGGGACCTACGAGCAGTACTTC. Its protein product is CSARVGGTYEQYF.

This clonotype showed up many times. The chain joins TRBV12-3 or TRBV12-4 to TRBJ2-2; 9 nucleotides agree with TRBD2. The CDR3 loop spans 15 amino acids. Losses at the gene ends were 8 bases for V and 7 bases for J; bases not matched to a gene: 11. CDR3 bases: TGTGCCAGCCCAGGATCTAGCGGGATGGGCGGGGAGCTGTTTTTT. Its protein product is CASPGSSGMGGELFF.